The T cell receptor (beta chain) described here comes from a study of blood T cells in healthy people across ages. Alongside a J-beta primer mix, a sample-barcoded 5' primer served in a second PCR lasting roughly 7 to 12 cycles. MiXCR was run by TCRdb on the 5' RACE reads, yielding one entry per CDR3 protein. The table lists around 900,000 distinct CDR3 sequences, about 51% of them singletons, with roughly 23% in the top ten. This clonotype was obtained from a woman between 55 and 75 years old in good health. The specimen sequenced was blood.

The CDR3 nucleotides are TGTGCCAGCAGTTATTCTTTCAGGGGGAACACAGATACGCAGTATTTT. It translates to CASSYSFRGNTDTQYF. The chain uses TRBV6-5 and TRBJ2-3, with 7 positions matching TRBD1. Germline V gives CDR1 MNHEY, CDR2 SVGAGI. After removal of 3 bases from V and 2 bases from J, the junction contained 8 bases not matched to a gene. This CDR3 region has 16 residues.